This TCR beta chain was identified in a study of T cell responses to AZD1222 COVID-19 vaccine. Sequencing used immunoSEQ multiplex PCR; TCRdb keeps in-frame clones, though not all of them. The data hold approximately 120,000 clones, with 75% to 90% observed a single time. This CDR3 comprises 13 residues. Trimming left V 4 bases short and J 5 bases short, with 8 bases between. This TCR derives from an adult in good health. The chain couples TRBV12-3 or TRBV12-4 to TRBJ1-4, with D perhaps TRBD1 (5 bases). The material sequenced was peripheral blood, taken on day 0 of AZD1222 vaccination. The CDR3 reads CASSYNRNEKLFF. The CDR3 bases are TGTGCCAGCAGTTATAACAGGAATGAAAAACTGTTTTTT.